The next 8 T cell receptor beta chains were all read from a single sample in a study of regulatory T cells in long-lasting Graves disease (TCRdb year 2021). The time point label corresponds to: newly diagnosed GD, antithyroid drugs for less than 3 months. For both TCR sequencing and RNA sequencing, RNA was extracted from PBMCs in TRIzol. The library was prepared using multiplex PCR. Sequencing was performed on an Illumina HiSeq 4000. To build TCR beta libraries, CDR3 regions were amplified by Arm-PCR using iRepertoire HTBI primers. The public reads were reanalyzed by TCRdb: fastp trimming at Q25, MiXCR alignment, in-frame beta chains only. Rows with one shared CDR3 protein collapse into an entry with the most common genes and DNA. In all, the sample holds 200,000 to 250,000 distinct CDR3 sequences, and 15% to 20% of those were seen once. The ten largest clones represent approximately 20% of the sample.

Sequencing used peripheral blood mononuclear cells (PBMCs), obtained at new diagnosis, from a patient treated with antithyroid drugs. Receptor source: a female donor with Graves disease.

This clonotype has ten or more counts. The CDR3 DNA reads TGTGCCAGCTCACCAAGGATGGACAGCTCTGGAAACACCATATATTTT. It specifies CASSPRMDSSGNTIYF. The V and J genes are TRBV18 and TRBJ1-3, with TRBD1 as a possible D gene (6 bases). V lost 2 bases, J lost 0 bases, and 11 bases lay in between. CDR3 length: 16 amino acids. Germline CDR1 KGHSH, CDR2 LQKENI.

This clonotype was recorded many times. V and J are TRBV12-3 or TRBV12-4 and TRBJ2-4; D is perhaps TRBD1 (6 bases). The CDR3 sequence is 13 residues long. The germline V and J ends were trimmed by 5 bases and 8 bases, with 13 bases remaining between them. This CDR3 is CASSERGNDIQYF. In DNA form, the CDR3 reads TGTGCCAGCAGTGAAAGGGGGAACGACATTCAGTACTTC.

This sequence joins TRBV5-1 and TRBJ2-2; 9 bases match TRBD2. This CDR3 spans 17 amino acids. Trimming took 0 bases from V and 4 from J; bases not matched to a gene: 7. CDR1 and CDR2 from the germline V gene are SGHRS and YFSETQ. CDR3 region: CASSLDPGLAATGELFF. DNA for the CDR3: TGCGCCAGCAGCTTGGATCCGGGACTAGCTGCCACCGGGGAGCTGTTTTTT.

CDR3 amino acids: CASSPLGPGNYEQYF. As DNA, the CDR3 is TGTGCCAGCAGTCCCCTAGGCCCTGGTAACTACGAGCAGTACTTC. The chain employs TRBV27 and TRBJ2-7, with D uncertain. The CDR3 is made up of 15 amino acids. Per the germline V gene, CDR1 is MNHEY and CDR2 is SMNVEV (reference sequence). V lost 5 bases to trimming and J lost 3 bases, with 17 bases between them.

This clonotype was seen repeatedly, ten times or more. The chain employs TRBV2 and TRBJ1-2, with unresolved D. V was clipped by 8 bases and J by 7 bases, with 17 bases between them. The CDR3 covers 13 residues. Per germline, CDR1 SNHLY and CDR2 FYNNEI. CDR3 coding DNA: TGTGCCAGCGGGAATGAGAGGGTATCTGGCTACACCTTC. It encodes CASGNERVSGYTF. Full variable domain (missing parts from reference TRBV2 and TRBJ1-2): EPEVTQTPSHQVTQMGQEVILRCVPISNHLYFYWYRQILGQKVEFLVSFYNNEISEKSEIFDDQFSVERPDGSNFTLKIRSTKLEDSAMYFCASGNERVSGYTFGSGTRLTVV.

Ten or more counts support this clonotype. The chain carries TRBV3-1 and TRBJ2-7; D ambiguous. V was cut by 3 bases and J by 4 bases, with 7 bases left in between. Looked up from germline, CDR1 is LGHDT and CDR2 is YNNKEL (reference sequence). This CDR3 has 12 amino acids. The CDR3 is CASSHTGYEQYF. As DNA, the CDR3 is TGTGCCAGCAGCCATACTGGGTACGAGCAGTACTTC.

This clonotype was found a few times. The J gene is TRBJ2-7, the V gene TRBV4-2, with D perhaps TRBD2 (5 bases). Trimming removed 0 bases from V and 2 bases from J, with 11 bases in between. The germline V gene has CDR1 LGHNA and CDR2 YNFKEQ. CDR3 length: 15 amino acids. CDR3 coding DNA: TGTGCCAGCAGCCAAGAGGCAGCGGCAACCTACGAGCAGTACTTC. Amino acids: CASSQEAAATYEQYF.

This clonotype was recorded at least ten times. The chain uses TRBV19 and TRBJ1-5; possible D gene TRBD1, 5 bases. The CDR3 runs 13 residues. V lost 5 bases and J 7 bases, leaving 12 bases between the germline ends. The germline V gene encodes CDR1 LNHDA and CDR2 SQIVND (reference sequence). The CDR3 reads CASSWGPGQPQHF. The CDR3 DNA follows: TGTGCCAGTAGTTGGGGACCGGGGCAGCCCCAGCATTTT.